This T cell receptor beta chain is from a study of blood T cell repertoires in COVID-19. Study context: PBMCs, B-cell-depleted T cells, or T cells were the source of the cDNA or gDNA that made up the material.

Authors' data handling: It was from reference gene primer amplification that nucleated cell counts were estimated. The data were produced by immunoSEQ multiplex PCR, yet TCRdb's version contains in-frame clones alone and is incomplete. V and J calls and clone size are given by that table; D and trimming were obtained from the DNA. This table has under 200,000 clones, around four fifths appearing once. This CDR3 has 12 residues. V was pared by 5 bases and J by 6 bases, with 11 bases between. Germline V gives CDR1 SEHNR, CDR2 FQNEAQ (reference sequence). This clone was counted only a few times. The sequenced sample was peripheral blood. This TCR derives from a man between 65 and 85 years old with active or convalescent COVID-19. This chain joins TRBV7-9 and TRBJ2-7; D might be TRBD1 (6 bases). The CDR3, as DNA: TGTGCCAGCAGCCCACAGGGAACCGAGCAGTACTTC. It specifies CASSPQGTEQYF.